This T cell receptor (beta chain) stems from a study of CD8 T cells in Susac syndrome. Study-wide context: There were Susac syndrome patients who were therapy-naive at blood draw, others on corticosteroids, and others on intravenous immunoglobulin alone.

RNA in amounts of about 0.45 to 1 ug was reverse transcribed with random hexamers. Via MiXCR, TCRdb re-called the immunoSEQ multiplex PCR reads, giving one row per CDR3 protein. The sample includes tens of thousands of distinct CDR3 sequences, just under 95% seen only once; the top ten take over 0.3%. With regard to this clonotype: No antigen is known for it.

Study-wide results and limits: The study's TCR sequencing and HLA analysis covered a relatively small number of individuals, and the study acknowledged this.

The source of this sequence is a human donor with Susac syndrome. The sequenced material came from CD4+ T cells from PBMCs.

Here the CDR3 reads CASSEFSGQRHAEAFF. CDR3 bases: TGTGCCAGCAGTGAATTTTCGGGACAAAGGCACGCTGAAGCTTTCTTT. The chain recombines TRBV2 with TRBJ1-1; TRBD1 is a possible D gene (6 bases). V was clipped by 2 bases and J by 6 bases, with 19 bases between them. The CDR3 length is 16 residues. Looked up from germline, CDR1 is SNHLY and CDR2 is FYNNEI.